This TCR beta chain was recorded in a study of T cell repertoires in cytomegalovirus infection. Whole-study context: Indications came from public TCR beta signatures; they pointed to CMV infection and to a matching HLA type.

The CDR3 extends over 15 amino acids. Germline CDR1 SGHTA, CDR2 FQGNSA. V lost 4 bases and J lost 2, with 15 bases in between. This clonotype was counted at least ten times. TCRdb re-derived calls from the reads in MiXCR, one entry per CDR3 protein. The sample shows 150,000 to 200,000 distinct CDR3 sequences, over 25% of them seen only once. This TCR came from a human donor in good health (CMV status not recorded). Some clones in this sample may be carry-over from other donors' samples. The sample consisted of PBMCs. The V and J genes are TRBV7-2 and TRBJ2-7; perhaps TRBD2 as D (5 bases). CDR3 sequence: CASSSDPGRTYEQYF. The CDR3 coding sequence is TGTGCCAGCAGCTCGGACCCGGGAAGAACCTACGAGCAGTACTTC.